These 9 T cell receptor beta chains came from one sample sequenced in a study of shared clonotypes between healthy human individuals. The data were produced by immunoSEQ multiplex PCR, yet TCRdb's version contains in-frame clones alone and is incomplete. The sample shows under 200,000 clones, approximately 92% of them seen only once. Sample: naive CD4+ T cells sorted from blood. Subset: CD45RA+ positively selected. These receptors were obtained from a woman aged 30 to 39 in good health.

The CDR3 protein is CASSLNPTGMGETQYF. The DNA of the CDR3 is TGCGCCAGCAGCTTAAACCCGACAGGGATGGGAGAGACCCAGTACTTC. The V gene is TRBV5-1, the J gene TRBJ2-5; TRBD1 matches 7 bases. Germline CDR1 and CDR2: SGHRS and YFSETQ. J gave up 4 bases and V 2 bases, and 11 bases lay outside the gene matches. The CDR3 loop spans 16 amino acids.

This clone appeared a few times. The J gene is TRBJ1-5, the V gene TRBV30, with D hard to call. The CDR3 covers 14 residues. V lost 3 bases, J lost 0 bases, and 9 bases lay in between. In germline, CDR1 is GTSNPN, CDR2 SVGIG (reference sequence). In nucleotides, the CDR3 is TGTGCCTGGAGCGACGGTAATAGCAATCAGCCCCAGCATTTT. Protein: CAWSDGNSNQPQHF.

V usage is TRBV29-1 and J usage is TRBJ2-7, with D perhaps matching TRBD2 (6 bases). The CDR3 is 15 residues long. Trimming removed 1 base from V and 0 bases from J, with 13 bases in between. The V gene's germline CDR1 is SQVTM and CDR2 ANQGSEA. The CDR3 reads CSVEVEGVPSYEQYF. CDR3 sequence (DNA): TGCAGCGTTGAAGTGGAGGGAGTACCCTCCTACGAGCAGTACTTC.

This clone was counted a few times. The rearrangement links TRBV2 to TRBJ1-5, with D possibly matching TRBD1 (5 bases). Germline V gene data show CDR1 as SNHLY and CDR2 as FYNNEI. Trimming cost V 3 bases and J 7 bases, with 10 bases left between them. This CDR3 comprises 13 residues. CDR3 in DNA: TGTGCCAGCAGTGACAGGGTATACCAGCCCCAGCATTTT. It is translated as CASSDRVYQPQHF.

The J gene is TRBJ2-7, the V gene TRBV5-1; tentatively, D is TRBD1 or TRBD2 (5 bases each). Between the trimmed V and J ends, which lost 0 bases and 3 bases, there was a span of 10 bases. The germline gives CDR1 SGHRS, CDR2 YFSETQ. This CDR3 contains 14 residues. The CDR3 sequence: CASSLGDLSYEQYF. The DNA for the CDR3 is TGCGCCAGCAGCTTGGGGGACCTAAGCTACGAGCAGTACTTC.

The chain is built from TRBV15 and TRBJ2-1; 8 bases align to TRBD2. V lost 5 bases to trimming and J lost 3 bases; unmatched junction nucleotides: 12. CDR3 length: 17 residues. Germline loops: CDR1 LNHNV, CDR2 YYDKDF (reference sequence). The CDR3 nucleotides are TGTGCCACCAGCGAGTGGATCCAAGCGGGAGTCTACAATGAGCAGTTCTTC. Residues: CATSEWIQAGVYNEQFF.

The chain carries TRBV10-1 and TRBJ2-2, with D possibly matching TRBD1 (6 bases). Between the trimmed V and J ends, which lost 7 bases and 1 base, there was a span of 10 bases. The length of the CDR3 is 14 residues. Germline V gene lookup returns CDR1 WNHNN and CDR2 SYGVQD (reference sequence). CDR3 residues: CASTPGQNTGELFF. The CDR3 nucleotides are TGCGCCAGCACACCGGGACAGAACACCGGGGAGCTGTTTTTT.

The chain has TRBV5-1 and TRBJ2-5, with a weak D call TRBD1 (5 bases). The J call may be incorrect, as the DNA end agrees better with TRBJ2-7. From germline, CDR1 is SGHRS and CDR2 YFSETQ. This CDR3 is 15 amino acids long. The DNA of the CDR3 is TGCGCCAGCAGTGAATGGGGCTCTAGTACCTACGAGCAGTACTTC. Translation: CASSEWGSSTYEQYF.

The gene calls are TRBV10-3 and TRBJ1-2; maybe TRBD1 (5 bases). The CDR3 runs to 13 residues. Germline assignment: CDR1 ENHRY and CDR2 SYGVKD. The germline V and J ends were trimmed by 6 bases and 5 bases, with 13 bases remaining between them. The CDR3 DNA reads as TGTGCCATCAGACCGGACACGAGGTATGGCTACACCTTC. Protein sequence: CAIRPDTRYGYTF.